This is a list of T cell receptor beta chains from one sample in a study of cytotoxic CD8 clonotypes in ibrutinib-treated CLL. The assay was immunoSEQ multiplex PCR, and TCRdb's table has in-frame clones only and misses some. The sample holds fewer than 200,000 clones, about 84% seen once. Sequences were derived from PBMCs, sampled after 24 months of ibrutinib treatment. The source of these receptors is a human donor with chronic lymphocytic leukemia. Both conserved end residues are part of each CDR3. A D gene is named only where the DNA matches it firmly. Size values are once, few and many counts, or a class for expanded clones, and some rows have none.

CDR3nt	CDR3aa	j_gene	v_gene	d_gene	abundance
TGCGCCAGCAGACAGCAGAGAGGTTCAGATGGCTACACCTTC	CASRQQRGSDGYTF	TRBJ1-2	TRBV5-1	.	few
TGTGCCAGCAGCTGGCCGCGGACTAGCGGGAGCTACGAGCAGTACTTC	CASSWPRTSGSYEQYF	TRBJ2-7	TRBV5-5	TRBD2	.
TGTGCCAGCAGCGTAGGGTCTACCGTTACCGAGCAGTACTTC	CASSVGSTVTEQYF	TRBJ2-7	TRBV9	.	few
TGTGCCAGCAGTTTTCTGGGACAGAATGAAAAACTGTTTTTT	CASSFLGQNEKLFF	TRBJ1-4	TRBV27	TRBD1	.
TGTGCCAGCAGCTTAGCGGTGGGGATTACTGAAGCTTTCTTT	CASSLAVGITEAFF	TRBJ1-1	TRBV7-2	.	.
TGTGCTAGTGGTTTGGTACAAGGGACAGGGGGCGTAGTAGCGGGCACAGATACGCAGTATTTT	CASGLVQGTGGVVAGTDTQYF	TRBJ2-3	TRBV12-5	TRBD1	.
TGTGCCAGCAGCGCAAAAACTAGCGGGAGTTCCCCAGATACGCAGTATTTT	CASSAKTSGSSPDTQYF	TRBJ2-3	TRBV7-3	TRBD2	.
TGTGCCAGCAGTTATCCGGGACAGCCTTCGTATGGCTACACCTTC	CASSYPGQPSYGYTF	TRBJ1-2	TRBV7-2	TRBD1	.
TGTGCCAGCAGTGAATGGGGCAGGGCGTACTTC	CASSEWGRAYF	TRBJ2-5	TRBV2	.	.
TGTGCCAGCAGTTACTCGGGGACGTATAATTCACCCCTCCACTTT	CASSYSGTYNSPLHF	TRBJ1-6	TRBV6-5	.	.
TGTGCCAGCTCACCGACGGAGGGGCTTCACTATGGCTACACCTTC	CASSPTEGLHYGYTF	TRBJ1-2	TRBV18	.	.
TGTGCCAGCACCCCGAGCCGGGACAGGGTACGCTACACCTTC	CASTPSRDRVRYTF	TRBJ1-2	TRBV6-6	TRBD1	few
TGTGCCAGCAGTACCTTTACTAGCGGGATCGACAATGAGCAGTTCTTC	CASSTFTSGIDNEQFF	TRBJ2-1	TRBV28	TRBD2	.
TGTGCCAGTAGTACCCGGGACAGGGGATACAATGAGCAGTTCTTC	CASSTRDRGYNEQFF	TRBJ2-1	TRBV19	TRBD1	.